One and the same sample provided the 6 T cell receptor beta chains below, sequenced in a study of shared clonotypes between healthy human individuals (dated by TCRdb to the early 2020s). CD8 naive samples were CD45RO-negative cells positively selected for CCR7, giving a CD45RA+CCR7+ population that excluded TemRA cells. The receptor library was made with the immunoSEQ multiplex PCR assay. TCRdb obtained this table from immuneACCESS and retained in-frame rearrangements with V and J assigned. These tables miss some clones; where compared with another copy, unresolved V genes account for less than half of the shortfall, and the remainder is unexplained. This sample lists about 2.2 million clones; 80% to 95% were detected once. About 1.7% of the sample lies in the top ten. The sample taken for sequencing was naive CD8+ T cells from PBMCs. The cell subset or site label here, explained by the study, means: CD45RA+CCR7+. The receptors stem from a man younger than 35 in good health. Some clones in this sample may be carry-over from other donors' samples.

The rearrangement uses TRBV28 and TRBJ2-1; TRBD1 is a possible D gene (5 bases). The V end lost 5 bases, the J end lost 5 bases, and 16 bases lay between the germline ends. The germline gives CDR1 MDHEN, CDR2 SYDVKM. The CDR3 is made up of 15 amino acids. CDR3 DNA sequence: TGTGCCAGCAGTCCCTTAGCCAGGGCAGACAATGAGCAGTTCTTC. Translation: CASSPLARADNEQFF.

The chain joins TRBV28 to TRBJ2-6; 8 bases match TRBD1. Germline V gene sequence: CDR1 MDHEN, CDR2 SYDVKM. The CDR3 runs to 18 residues. The junction had 11 bases not matched to a gene; V was cut back by 5 bases and J by 2 bases. In DNA, the CDR3 is TGTGCCAGCAGTACCCCGAACCTCAGGGGGCCTGGGGCCAACGTCCTGACTTTC. Protein: CASSTPNLRGPGANVLTF.

The V and J genes are TRBV9 and TRBJ2-7, with D unclear. V was trimmed by 3 bases and J by 0 bases, leaving 13 bases between them. The CDR3 is made up of 15 amino acids. Germline assignment: CDR1 SGDLS and CDR2 YYNGEE. The CDR3 region has the DNA TGTGCCAGCAGCGCCCAACAGATACCCTCCTACGAGCAGTACTTC. It yields the protein CASSAQQIPSYEQYF.

The chain joins TRBV21-1 to TRBJ1-5; the listed D gene, TRBD1, was not tested against the DNA. TRBV21-1 is a pseudogene locus. The CDR3 is 17 amino acids. DNA for the CDR3: TGTGCCAGCAGCAAAGGCGGAGAGGGGGCTAGCAATCAGCCCCAGCATTTT. Translating it yields CASSKGGEGASNQPQHF.

On this clone itself: Distinct nucleotide sequences in the sample also encode this CDR3. The genes are TRBV7-9 and TRBJ2-7; D not certain. This CDR3 spans 12 amino acids. Trimming took off 5 bases at V and 2 bases at J, with 7 bases between the two ends. From germline, CDR1 is SEHNR and CDR2 FQNEAQ (reference sequence). CDR3 in amino acids: CASSLDPYEQYF. The CDR3 nucleotides read TGTGCCAGCAGCCTGGACCCCTACGAGCAGTACTTC.

The gene calls are TRBV18 and TRBJ2-1, with 7 bases lining up with TRBD2. V was pared by 8 bases and J by 0 bases, with 13 bases of the junction left unmatched. The CDR3 has 17 residues. The germline V gene has CDR1 KGHSH and CDR2 LQKENI. As DNA, the CDR3 is TGTGCCAGCCTCCCTGGGAGCGGGGCTAACTCCTACAATGAGCAGTTCTTC. Its protein is CASLPGSGANSYNEQFF.